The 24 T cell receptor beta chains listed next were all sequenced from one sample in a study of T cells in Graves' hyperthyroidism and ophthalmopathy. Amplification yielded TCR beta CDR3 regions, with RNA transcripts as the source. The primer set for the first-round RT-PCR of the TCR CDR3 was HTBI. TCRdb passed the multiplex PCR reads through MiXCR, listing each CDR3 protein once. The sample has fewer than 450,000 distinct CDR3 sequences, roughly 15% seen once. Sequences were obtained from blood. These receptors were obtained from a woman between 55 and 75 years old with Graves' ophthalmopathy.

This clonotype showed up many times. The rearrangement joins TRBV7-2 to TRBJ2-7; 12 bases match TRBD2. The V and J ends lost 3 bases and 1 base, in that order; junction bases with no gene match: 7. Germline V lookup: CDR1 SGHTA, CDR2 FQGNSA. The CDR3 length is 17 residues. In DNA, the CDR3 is TGTGCCAGCAGCTTTGCTAGCGGGAGGGCCCGATCCTACGAGCAGTACTTC. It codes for CASSFASGRARSYEQYF.

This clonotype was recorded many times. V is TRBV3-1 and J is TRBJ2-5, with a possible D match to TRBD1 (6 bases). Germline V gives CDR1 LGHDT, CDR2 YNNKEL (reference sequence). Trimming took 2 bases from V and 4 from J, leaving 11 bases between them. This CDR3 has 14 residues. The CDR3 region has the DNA TGTGCCAGCAGCCAACCCAGGGGCGGAGAGACCCAGTACTTC. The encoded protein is CASSQPRGGETQYF.

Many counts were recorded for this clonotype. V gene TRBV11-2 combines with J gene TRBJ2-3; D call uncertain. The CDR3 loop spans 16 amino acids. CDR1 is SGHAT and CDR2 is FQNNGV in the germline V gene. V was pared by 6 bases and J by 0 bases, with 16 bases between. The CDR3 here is CASSWGSRFSTDTQYF. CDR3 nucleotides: TGTGCCAGCAGTTGGGGAAGCAGGTTTAGCACAGATACGCAGTATTTT.

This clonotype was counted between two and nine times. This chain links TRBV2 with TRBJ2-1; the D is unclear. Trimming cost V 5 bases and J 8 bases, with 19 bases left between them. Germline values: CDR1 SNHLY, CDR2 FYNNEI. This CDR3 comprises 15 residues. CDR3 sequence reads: CASSPRRMAGDEQFF. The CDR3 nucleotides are TGTGCCAGCAGTCCCCGGCGAATGGCAGGCGATGAGCAGTTCTTC.

The CDR3 nucleotides read TGTGCCAGCAGCCGAGCGGGAGAGGGGGAGACCCAGTACTTC. Protein: CASSRAGEGETQYF. The V and J genes are TRBV7-9 and TRBJ2-5; 8 bases align to TRBD2. V gave up 5 bases and J gave up 5 bases; unmatched junction bases: 7. This CDR3 region has 14 residues. The germline V gene encodes CDR1 SEHNR and CDR2 FQNEAQ (reference sequence).

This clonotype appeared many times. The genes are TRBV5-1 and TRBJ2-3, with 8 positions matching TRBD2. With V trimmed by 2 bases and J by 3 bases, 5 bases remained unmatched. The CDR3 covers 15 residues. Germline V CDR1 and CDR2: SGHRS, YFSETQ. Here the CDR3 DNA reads TGCGCCAGCAGCTTCAACGGGAGGGCAACAGATACGCAGTATTTT. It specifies CASSFNGRATDTQYF.

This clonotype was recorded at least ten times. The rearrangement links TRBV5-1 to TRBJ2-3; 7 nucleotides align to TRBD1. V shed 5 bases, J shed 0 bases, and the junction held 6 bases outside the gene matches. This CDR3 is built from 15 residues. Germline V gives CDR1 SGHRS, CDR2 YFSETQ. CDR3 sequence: CASRRDRFSTDTQYF. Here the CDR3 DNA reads TGCGCCAGCAGACGGGACAGATTTAGCACAGATACGCAGTATTTT.

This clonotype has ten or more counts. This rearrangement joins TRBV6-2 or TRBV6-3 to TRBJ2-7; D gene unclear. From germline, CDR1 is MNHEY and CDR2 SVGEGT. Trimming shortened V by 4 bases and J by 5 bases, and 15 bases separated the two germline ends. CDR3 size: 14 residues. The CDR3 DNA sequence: TGTGCCAGCAGTTCGGTTAGGGTCGGAGACGAGCAGTACTTC. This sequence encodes CASSSVRVGDEQYF.

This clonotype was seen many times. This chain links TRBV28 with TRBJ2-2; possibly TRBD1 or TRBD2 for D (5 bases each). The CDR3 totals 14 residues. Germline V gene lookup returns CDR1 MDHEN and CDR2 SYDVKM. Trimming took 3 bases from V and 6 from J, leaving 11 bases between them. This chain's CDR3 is CASSLRGGPGELFF. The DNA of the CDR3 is TGTGCCAGCAGTTTGAGGGGCGGCCCCGGGGAGCTGTTTTTT.

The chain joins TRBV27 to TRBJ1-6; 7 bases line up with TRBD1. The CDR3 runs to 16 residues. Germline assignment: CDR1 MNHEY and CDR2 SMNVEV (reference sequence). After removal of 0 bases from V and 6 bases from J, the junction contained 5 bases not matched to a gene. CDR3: CASSLSGAGGNSPLHF. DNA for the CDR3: TGTGCCAGCAGTTTATCAGGGGCAGGGGGTAATTCACCCCTCCACTTT.

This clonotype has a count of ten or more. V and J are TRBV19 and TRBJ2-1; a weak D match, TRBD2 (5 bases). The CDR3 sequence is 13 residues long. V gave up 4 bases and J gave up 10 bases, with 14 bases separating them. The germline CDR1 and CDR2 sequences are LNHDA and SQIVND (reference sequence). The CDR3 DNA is TGTGCCAGTAGTACCCCCCTGGGAGAGGAGCAGTTCTTC. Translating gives CASSTPLGEEQFF.

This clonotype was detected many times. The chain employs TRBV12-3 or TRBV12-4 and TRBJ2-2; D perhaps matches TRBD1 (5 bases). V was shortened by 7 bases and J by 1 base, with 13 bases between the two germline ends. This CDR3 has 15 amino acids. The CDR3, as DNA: TGTGCCAGCACCTACAGGATCCAGAACACCGGGGAGCTGTTTTTT. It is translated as CASTYRIQNTGELFF.

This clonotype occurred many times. The CDR3 is CAFGLAGGADTQYF. For the CDR3, the DNA is TGTGCCTTCGGACTAGCGGGAGGGGCAGATACGCAGTATTTT. The chain carries TRBV30 and TRBJ2-3; 15 bases align to TRBD2. Germline V gene lookup returns CDR1 GTSNPN and CDR2 SVGIG (reference sequence). V dropped 7 bases and J dropped 4; count of bases not matched to a gene: 3. CDR3 length: 14 residues.

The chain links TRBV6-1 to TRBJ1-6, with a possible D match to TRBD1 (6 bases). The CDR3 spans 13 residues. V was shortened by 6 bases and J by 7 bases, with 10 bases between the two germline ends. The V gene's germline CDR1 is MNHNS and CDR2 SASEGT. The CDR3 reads CASRETGNSPLHF. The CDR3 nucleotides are TGTGCCAGCAGGGAAACAGGGAATTCACCCCTCCACTTT.

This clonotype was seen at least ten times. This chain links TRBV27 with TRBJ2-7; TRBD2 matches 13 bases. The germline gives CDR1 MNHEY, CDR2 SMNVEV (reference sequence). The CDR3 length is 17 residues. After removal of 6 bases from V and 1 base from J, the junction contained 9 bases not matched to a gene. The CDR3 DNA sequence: TGTGCCAGCAGCCCCGGACTAGCGGGAGCCCTTTCCTACGAGCAGTACTTC. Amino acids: CASSPGLAGALSYEQYF.

The DNA for the CDR3 is TGCAGTGCTAATAGAGCGGGACTCTACAATGAGCAGTTCTTC. Its protein product is CSANRAGLYNEQFF. The V call is TRBV20-1, the J call TRBJ2-1; TRBD2 aligns across 7 bases. The V gene's germline CDR1 is DFQATT and CDR2 SNEGSKA (reference sequence). The junction had 6 bases not matched to a gene; V was cut back by 4 bases and J by 3 bases. The CDR3 runs to 14 residues.

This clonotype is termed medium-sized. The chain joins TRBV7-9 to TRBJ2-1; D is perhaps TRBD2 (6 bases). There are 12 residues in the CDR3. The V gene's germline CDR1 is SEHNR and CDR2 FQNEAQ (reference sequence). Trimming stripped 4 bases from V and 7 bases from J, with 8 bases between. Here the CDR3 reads CASSSGVNEQFF. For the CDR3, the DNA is TGTGCCAGCAGCTCGGGGGTGAATGAGCAGTTCTTC.

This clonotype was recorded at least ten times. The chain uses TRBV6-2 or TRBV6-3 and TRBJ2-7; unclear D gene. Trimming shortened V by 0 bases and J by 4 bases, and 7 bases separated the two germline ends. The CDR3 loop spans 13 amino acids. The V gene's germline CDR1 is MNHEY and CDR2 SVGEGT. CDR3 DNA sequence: TGTGCCAGCAGTTACTCAACGACTTACGAGCAGTACTTC. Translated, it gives CASSYSTTYEQYF.

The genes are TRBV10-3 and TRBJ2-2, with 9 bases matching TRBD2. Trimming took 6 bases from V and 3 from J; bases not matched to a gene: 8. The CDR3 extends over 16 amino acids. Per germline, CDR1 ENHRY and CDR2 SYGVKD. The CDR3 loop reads CAIRQGTSMDTGELFF. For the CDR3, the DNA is TGTGCCATCAGGCAAGGGACTAGCATGGACACCGGGGAGCTGTTTTTT.

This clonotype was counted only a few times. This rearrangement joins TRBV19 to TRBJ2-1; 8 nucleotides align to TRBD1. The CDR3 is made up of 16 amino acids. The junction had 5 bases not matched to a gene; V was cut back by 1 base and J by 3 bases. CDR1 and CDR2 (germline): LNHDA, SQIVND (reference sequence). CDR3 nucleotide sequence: TGTGCCAGTAGTATAGGTCCCGGGACAGGCTACAATGAGCAGTTCTTC. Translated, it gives CASSIGPGTGYNEQFF.

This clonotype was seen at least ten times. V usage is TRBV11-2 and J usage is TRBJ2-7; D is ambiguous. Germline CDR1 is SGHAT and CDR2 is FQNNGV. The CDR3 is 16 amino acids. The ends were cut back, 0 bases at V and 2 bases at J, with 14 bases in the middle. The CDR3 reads CASSLEGTPRPYEQYF. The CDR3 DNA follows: TGTGCCAGCAGCTTAGAGGGCACCCCGCGACCCTACGAGCAGTACTTC.

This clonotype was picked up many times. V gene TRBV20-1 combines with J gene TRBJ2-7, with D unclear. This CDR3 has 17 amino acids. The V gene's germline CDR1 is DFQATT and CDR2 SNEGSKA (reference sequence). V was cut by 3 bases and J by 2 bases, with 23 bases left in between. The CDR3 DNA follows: TGCAGTGCTAGGGGCATCCTAACGGCTCGAAACGCCTACGAGCAGTACTTC. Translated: CSARGILTARNAYEQYF.

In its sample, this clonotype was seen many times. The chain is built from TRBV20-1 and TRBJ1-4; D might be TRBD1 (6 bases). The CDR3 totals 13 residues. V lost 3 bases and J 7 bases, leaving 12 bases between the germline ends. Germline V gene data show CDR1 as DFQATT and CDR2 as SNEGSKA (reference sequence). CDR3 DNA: TGCAGTGCTAGTCCGCCAGGGGCTGAAAAACTGTTTTTT. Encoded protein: CSASPPGAEKLFF.

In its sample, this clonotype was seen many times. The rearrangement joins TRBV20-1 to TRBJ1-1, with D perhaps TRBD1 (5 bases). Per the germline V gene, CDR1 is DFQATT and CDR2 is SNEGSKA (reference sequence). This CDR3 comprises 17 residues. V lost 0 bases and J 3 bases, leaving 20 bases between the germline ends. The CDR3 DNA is TGCAGTGCTAGAGATCCCGGGACTCAGGGAAGGTACACTGAAGCTTTCTTT. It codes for CSARDPGTQGRYTEAFF.